What follows describes a single T cell receptor beta chain. Its antigen is still unknown. The sample is drawn from a study of cytomegalovirus exposure and HLA in healthy donors. Study at large: Genotyping showed roughly 83% of roughly 400 donors falling in the Caucasian-associated ancestry cluster.

J gave up 4 bases and V 6 bases, and 9 bases lay outside the gene matches. CDR3 size: 14 residues. Germline V gives CDR1 MNHEY, CDR2 SVGAGI. Amplification used 60 Vbeta primers and 13 Jbeta primers. Generated by immunoSEQ multiplex PCR, the TCRdb table keeps only in-frame clones and is missing some. Of about 160,000 clones in the sample, about 75% are singletons; the top ten hold roughly 2%. Study-wide findings and caveats: Exclusion as indistinguishable affected some V segments, including TRBV6-2 and TRBV6-3. Over 150 TCR beta chains were listed as cytomegalovirus-associated. Productive rates of about 87% or about 30% were seen for most TCR beta V segments in an earlier analysis.

The chain links TRBV6-5 to TRBJ2-7; 7 bases are a match to TRBD1. This TCR was recovered from a female donor in good health and CMV-seronegative. The sequencing sample was made of PBMCs. The CDR3 coding sequence is TGTGCCAGCAGACCCAGACAGGGATTATACGAGCAGTACTTC. Protein product: CASRPRQGLYEQYF.